The T cell receptor (beta chain) under discussion was sequenced for a study of cytomegalovirus exposure and HLA in healthy donors. Study-wide findings and caveats: In a later analysis, common viral pathogens appeared linked to several of the most significant clusters.

Trimming removed 5 bases from V and 1 base from J, with 9 bases in between. The CDR3 has 13 residues. Germline values: CDR1 MNHEY, CDR2 SVGAGI. Details on this clone: The antigen remains unidentified.

This PCR relied on a set of 60 Vbeta primers and 13 Jbeta primers. Original handling: The authors later counted roughly 76 million unique TCR beta chains, roughly 10 million of them shared. Sequencing was performed with immunoSEQ multiplex PCR; in TCRdb, only in-frame clones are kept and a portion is missing. The V and J calls and clone size are taken from that table; D and trimming were inferred from the DNA. The table records around 100,000 clones, less than 75% of them present only once. This receptor was obtained from a man aged 35 to 55 in good health and CMV-seropositive. Material: PBMCs. This chain joins TRBV6-5 and TRBJ2-7, with D unclear. CDR3 in amino acids: CASSQEASYEQYF. The CDR3 DNA reads as TGTGCCAGCAGTCAAGAGGCGTCCTACGAGCAGTACTTC.